This passage covers 23 T cell receptor beta chains from one sample sequenced in a study of cytomegalovirus exposure and HLA in healthy donors (TCRdb year 2017). The library came from the immunoSEQ multiplex PCR assay. A mixture of 60 forward primers for TCR Vbeta segments and 13 reverse primers for TCR Jbeta segments was used in the multiplex PCR. The source is immuneACCESS, and TCRdb retained only in-frame sequences with V and J called. Part of the clones is not carried over; for the studies checked, unresolved V genes explain less than half of this, and the remainder is unexplained. The sample's clone listing holds about 100,000 clones. About 0.59% of the sample is held by the ten biggest clonotypes. Sequencing was carried out using PBMCs. Receptor source: a man aged 50-59 years in good health and CMV-seronegative.

The V gene is TRBV11-2, the J gene TRBJ1-1; TRBD1 might be the D (5 bases). Trimming removed 5 bases from V and 10 bases from J, with 14 bases in between. CDR1 is SGHAT and CDR2 is FQNNGV in the germline V gene. The CDR3 is made up of 12 amino acids. The chain's CDR3 is CASSLRGDLAFF. CDR3 bases: TGTGCCAGCAGCCTCCGGGGGGATCTAGCTTTCTTT.

The chain combines TRBV19 with TRBJ2-1; perhaps TRBD2 as D (6 bases). Trimming stripped 3 bases from V and 7 bases from J, with 10 bases between. Germline assignment: CDR1 LNHDA and CDR2 SQIVND (reference sequence). The CDR3 spans 13 residues. The CDR3 nucleotides are TGTGCCAGTAGTATCGGGAGTCTTAATGAGCAGTTCTTC. The encoded protein is CASSIGSLNEQFF.

The CDR3 is CASESGTGDLEQYF. CDR3 DNA: TGTGCTAGTGAGTCCGGGACAGGGGACCTCGAGCAGTACTTC. The chain couples TRBV12-5 to TRBJ2-7, with 10 bases identical to TRBD1. Trimming cost V 7 bases and J 6 bases; bases outside gene matches: 9. This CDR3 spans 14 amino acids. Germline assignment: CDR1 LGHNT and CDR2 FRNRAP.

The V gene is TRBV10-3, the J gene TRBJ2-1, with 10 bases fitting TRBD1. Looked up from germline, CDR1 is ENHRY and CDR2 is SYGVKD. The CDR3 covers 15 residues. The junction had 5 bases not matched to a gene; V was cut back by 5 bases and J by 4 bases. CDR3 region: CAISMTGGAYNEQFF. As DNA, the CDR3 is TGTGCCATCAGTATGACAGGGGGCGCGTACAATGAGCAGTTCTTC.

The V gene is TRBV4-3, the J gene TRBJ1-2; the D gene is possibly TRBD1 (6 bases). The CDR3 is 15 residues long. Per the germline V gene, CDR1 is LGHNA and CDR2 is YSLEER. With 4 bases removed from V and 0 bases from J, the gap between germline ends came to 12 bases. This CDR3 is CASSLGGGPNYGYTF. DNA for the CDR3: TGCGCCAGCAGCCTCGGGGGGGGGCCTAACTATGGCTACACCTTC.

The rearrangement links TRBV18 to TRBJ2-1; perhaps TRBD1 as D (6 bases). CDR1 is KGHSH, CDR2 LQKENI, per germline. The CDR3 loop spans 15 amino acids. V was trimmed by 3 bases and J by 2 bases, leaving 11 bases between them. CDR3 DNA sequence: TGTGCCAGCTCACCCTTAACAGGGACCTACAATGAGCAGTTCTTC. Protein sequence: CASSPLTGTYNEQFF.

The CDR3 bases are TGCAGCGTTGTGGGCGGACAGGGGGTCAACGAGCAGTACTTC. Protein: CSVVGGQGVNEQYF. The chain joins TRBV29-1 to TRBJ2-7; 10 bases align to TRBD1. CDR3 size: 14 residues. V shed 4 bases and J 5 bases; nucleotides not matched to a gene: 8. The germline gives CDR1 SQVTM, CDR2 ANQGSEA.

The rearrangement joins TRBV7-2 to TRBJ1-5; 10 bases line up with TRBD1. This CDR3 region has 15 residues. Germline assignment: CDR1 SGHTA and CDR2 FQGNSA. The trim removed 4 bases at V and 6 bases at J, leaving 6 bases unmatched. CDR3: CASSSDRGQVQPQHF. DNA for the CDR3: TGTGCCAGCAGCTCCGACAGGGGGCAAGTTCAGCCCCAGCATTTT. Full variable domain (remainder filled in from reference TRBV7-2 and TRBJ1-5): GAGVSQSPSNKVTEKGKDVELRCDPISGHTALYWYRQSLGQGLEFLIYFQGNSAPDKSGLPSDRFSAERTGGSVSTLTIQRTQQEDSAVYLCASSSDRGQVQPQHFGDGTRLSIL.

The J gene is TRBJ1-5, the V gene TRBV7-8; 10 bases are shared with TRBD1. The CDR3 is 16 residues long. Unmatched junction bases numbered 9, after V lost 5 bases and J lost 5 bases. Germline CDR1 reads SGHVS; CDR2 reads FQNEAQ. CDR3 bases: TGTGCCAGCAGCAGAACCGGGACAGGGGTCTATCAGCCCCAGCATTTT. This sequence encodes CASSRTGTGVYQPQHF.

The chain is built from TRBV12-5 and TRBJ1-6; TRBD1 agrees at 7 bases. Germline CDR1 is LGHNT and CDR2 is FRNRAP. The CDR3 has 16 amino acids. With V trimmed by 5 bases and J by 0 bases, 4 bases remained unmatched. CDR3 nucleotide sequence: TGTGCTAGTGGTACCGGGGACAGCTCCTATAATTCACCCCTCCACTTT. Translated: CASGTGDSSYNSPLHF.

This chain joins TRBV4-1 and TRBJ2-3, with D uncertain. The CDR3 sequence is 14 residues long. CDR1 is MGHRA, CDR2 YSYEKL, per germline. V was clipped by 5 bases and J by 4 bases, with 13 bases between them. As DNA, the CDR3 is TGCGCCAGCAGCGATATTAGCTTCTCAGATACGCAGTATTTT. It specifies CASSDISFSDTQYF.

CDR3 amino acids: CASSYSQGRTEAFF. CDR3 DNA: TGTGCCAGCAGTTACAGCCAGGGAAGGACTGAAGCTTTCTTT. This sequence joins TRBV6-5 and TRBJ1-1; tentative D call: TRBD1 (5 bases). This CDR3 is 14 amino acids long. Per the germline V gene, CDR1 is MNHEY and CDR2 is SVGAGI. Trimming shortened V by 2 bases and J by 5 bases, and 12 bases separated the two germline ends.

This rearrangement joins TRBV6-6 to TRBJ1-5; TRBD1 agrees at 9 bases. CDR1 MNHNY and CDR2 SVGAGI come from the germline V gene (reference sequence). With 4 bases clipped from V and 5 bases from J, the junction kept 6 bases outside the gene matches. The CDR3 is made up of 15 amino acids. In nucleotides, the CDR3 is TGTGCCAGCAGTTCCACGGGACAGGGATATCAGCCCCAGCATTTT. Encoded protein: CASSSTGQGYQPQHF.

V usage is TRBV28 and J usage is TRBJ1-2; unclear D gene. Germline V CDR1 and CDR2: MDHEN, SYDVKM. The CDR3 spans 14 residues. The ends were cut back, 5 bases at V and 4 bases at J, with 14 bases in the middle. The CDR3 loop reads CASSARESSYGYTF. The CDR3 nucleotides are TGTGCCAGCAGTGCCCGGGAAAGTAGCTATGGCTACACCTTC.

The chain is built from TRBV4-3 and TRBJ2-3, with TRBD2 matching 7 bases. The J segment lost 5 bases and the V segment lost 6 bases, leaving 8 bases of the junction unmatched. The germline CDR1 and CDR2 sequences are LGHNA and YSLEER. This CDR3 spans 14 amino acids. The CDR3 DNA follows: TGCGCCAGCAGATCCAGCGGGGATGGAGATACGCAGTATTTT. It translates to CASRSSGDGDTQYF.

The chain recombines TRBV6-1 with TRBJ1-3; 7 bases fit TRBD1. Per the germline V gene, CDR1 is MNHNS and CDR2 is SASEGT. After removal of 4 bases from V and 0 bases from J, the junction contained 18 bases not matched to a gene. The CDR3 is 20 amino acids. The CDR3 sequence is CASSGGQSIPFQHSGNTIYF. The DNA of the CDR3 is TGTGCCAGCAGTGGGGGACAGTCAATCCCTTTCCAGCACTCTGGAAACACCATATATTTT.

The V gene is TRBV19, the J gene TRBJ1-1; the D is unclear. Germline CDR1 and CDR2: LNHDA and SQIVND (reference sequence). There are 13 residues in the CDR3. Trimming pared 8 bases from V and 0 bases from J, leaving 10 bases between. CDR3 bases: TGTGCCAGTGAGACGGGAATGAACACTGAAGCTTTCTTT. This sequence encodes CASETGMNTEAFF.

The chain combines TRBV10-3 with TRBJ1-1; TRBD1 matches at 7 bases. The CDR3 loop spans 15 amino acids. J lost 4 bases, V lost 0 bases, and 5 bases had no gene match. Germline loops: CDR1 ENHRY, CDR2 SYGVKD. CDR3 protein: CAISESISGGTEAFF. CDR3 DNA sequence: TGTGCCATCAGTGAGTCGATTTCAGGGGGCACTGAAGCTTTCTTT.

This clone is classed as medium-sized by frequency. V usage is TRBV4-2 and J usage is TRBJ2-1; D call uncertain. The germline V gene encodes CDR1 LGHNA and CDR2 YNFKEQ. Trimming cost V 2 bases and J 5 bases, with 10 bases left between them. The CDR3 contains 14 residues. The chain's CDR3 is CASSQMQVDNEQFF. CDR3 in DNA: TGTGCCAGCAGCCAAATGCAAGTAGACAATGAGCAGTTCTTC.

The chain carries TRBV18 and TRBJ2-2, with TRBD2 matching 7 bases. Germline CDR1 is KGHSH and CDR2 is LQKENI. V lost 5 bases, J lost 7 bases, and 7 bases stayed unmatched. The CDR3 loop spans 14 amino acids. The CDR3 DNA sequence: TGTGCCAGCTCATACCAGGGACTACGCGGGGAGCTGTTTTTT. Its protein is CASSYQGLRGELFF.

V usage is TRBV7-2 and J usage is TRBJ1-1; unclear D gene. With 0 bases removed from V and 9 bases from J, the gap between germline ends came to 11 bases. This CDR3 has 13 amino acids. The V gene's germline CDR1 is SGHTA and CDR2 FQGNSA. In nucleotides, the CDR3 is TGTGCCAGCAGCTTAGCTGAGACGACTAAAGCTTTCTTT. Translating gives CASSLAETTKAFF.

This chain connects TRBV28 to TRBJ2-7, with TRBD1 identical over 7 bases. This CDR3 spans 14 amino acids. Germline V gene sequence: CDR1 MDHEN, CDR2 SYDVKM. Trimming at V came to 6 bases and at J to 0 bases, leaving 5 bases not matched to a gene. This chain's CDR3 is CASRTRDSSYEQYF. The CDR3 DNA reads as TGTGCCAGCAGGACCCGGGACAGCTCCTACGAGCAGTACTTC.

The rearrangement joins TRBV11-3 to TRBJ2-7; 8 bases are shared with TRBD2. Germline V gene data show CDR1 as SGHNT and CDR2 as YENEEA. J lost 0 bases, V lost 3 bases, and 4 bases had no gene match. This CDR3 comprises 15 residues. The CDR3, as DNA: TGTGCCAGCAGCTTTTCAAGCGGGAGCTCCTACGAGCAGTACTTC. Translation gives CASSFSSGSSYEQYF.